Given below is one T cell receptor beta chain in context. This entry is derived from a study of blood T cell repertoires in COVID-19. Study-wide context: Samples came from the United States, Italy and Spain, spanning acute and convalescent COVID-19.

The germline CDR1 and CDR2 sequences are SGHRS and YFSETQ. Losses at the gene ends were 4 bases for V and 5 bases for J; bases not matched to a gene: 8. The CDR3 has 16 residues. Produced via immunoSEQ multiplex PCR; TCRdb's table is partial and in-frame only. The sample yields about 120,000 clones, 80% to 90% seen once. Sequences were obtained from peripheral blood. The sequence came from a human donor in a cohort sampled during active COVID-19. V usage is TRBV5-1 and J usage is TRBJ2-2, with 10 bases fitting TRBD1. CDR3 coding DNA: TGCGCCAGCAGCCCGACCGGGACAGGGGTTACCGGGGAGCTGTTTTTT. Its protein product is CASSPTGTGVTGELFF.